These T cell receptor beta chains were read from a single sample in a study of spatial heterogeneity in lung cancer. MiXCR, run by TCRdb on the 5' RACE reads, gives a single entry per CDR3 protein. The data hold 5,500 to 9,000 distinct CDR3 sequences, with roughly 14% observed a single time. The sequences come from lung tumor tissue, collected at surgery. The source is a male donor with early-stage non-small cell lung cancer. The CDR3 runs from the conserved cysteine through the conserved F or W. A D gene is named only where the DNA matches it firmly. The listing skips clone size in some rows; elsewhere it reads once, few, many or a size class.

j_gene	d_gene	abundance	v_gene	CDR3nt	CDR3aa
TRBJ1-1	-	many	TRBV10-1	TGCGCCAGCAGTGAGAGTAGGGGGTCGACTGAAGCTTTCTTT	CASSESRGSTEAFF
TRBJ2-5	TRBD1	many	TRBV6-1	TGTGCCAGCATCCGAACAGGGGGGGAGACCCAGTACTTC	CASIRTGGETQYF
TRBJ1-2	-	medium-sized	TRBV20-1	TGCAGTGCTAGAGTGCCAGGGGATGGCTACACCTTC	CSARVPGDGYTF
TRBJ1-4	-	many	TRBV7-4	TGTGCCAGCAGCTTACGGGGCCCCACTAATGAAAAACTGTTTTTT	CASSLRGPTNEKLFF
TRBJ2-1	-	medium-sized	TRBV19	TGTGCCAGTAGTATCGGCGGGTTTAACTACAATGAGCAGTTCTTC	CASSIGGFNYNEQFF
TRBJ1-1	TRBD1	-	TRBV6-5	TGTGCCAGCAGCCGACCCGGGACAGGGGGAGGGAACACTGAAGCTTTCTTT	CASSRPGTGGGNTEAFF
TRBJ1-2	-	many	TRBV4-2	TGTGCCAGCAGCCAGGACGCTAGGGAGGGCTATGGCTACACCTTC	CASSQDAREGYGYTF
TRBJ2-7	TRBD2	many	TRBV5-1	TGCGCCAGCAGCGCCCCGGGACTAGCGGCTTCCTACGAGCAGTACTTC	CASSAPGLAASYEQYF
TRBJ2-5	TRBD2	-	TRBV30	TGTGCCTGGAGCGGGGGGATAGAGGAGACCCAGTACTTC	CAWSGGIEETQYF
TRBJ1-2	TRBD1	-	TRBV5-5	TGTGCCAGCAGCCTCACCTATGACAGGGTCGTGCATGGCTACACCTTC	CASSLTYDRVVHGYTF
TRBJ1-4	-	few	TRBV7-9	TGTGCCAGCAGCCCAGGAAGAGCTAATGAAAAACTGTTTTTT	CASSPGRANEKLFF
TRBJ2-5	-	many	TRBV10-2	TGCGCCAGCAGTGAGTCGAAAGTGAGGTACGAGGAGACCCAGTACTTC	CASSESKVRYEETQYF
TRBJ1-3	TRBD1	-	TRBV10-3	TGTGCCATCAGGCAGGGGGACTCTGGAAACACCATATATTTT	CAIRQGDSGNTIYF
TRBJ1-1	-	many	TRBV7-9	TGTGCCAGCAGCTCGGGCAGAAGGAACACTGAAGCTTTCTTT	CASSSGRRNTEAFF
TRBJ1-1	-	medium-sized	TRBV25-1	TGTGCCAGCACTGGGGGCACTGAAGCTTTCTTT	CASTGGTEAFF
TRBJ1-1	TRBD1	many	TRBV20-1	TGCAGTGTCCGACAGGGGGCTAGTGGCACTGAAGCTTTCTTT	CSVRQGASGTEAFF
TRBJ2-3	-	-	TRBV2	TGTGCCAGCAGTGAAGTCGGAGATACGCAGTATTTT	CASSEVGDTQYF
TRBJ1-1	-	many	TRBV2	TGTGCCAGCAGTGCGTCCAAGGACAGAATGGGGCACGGGACTGAAGCTTTCTTT	CASSASKDRMGHGTEAFF
TRBJ1-3	-	medium-sized	TRBV20-1	TGCAGTGCCCCTAGGCCTACCGGACTGATAAACACCATATATTTT	CSAPRPTGLINTIYF
TRBJ2-4	-	many	TRBV30	TGTGCCTGGAGTGTACCGGGAGTGGACATTCAGTACTTC	CAWSVPGVDIQYF
TRBJ2-7	-	many	TRBV12-3/TRBV12-4	TGTGCCAGCAGTTCGGCGGTTGAGCAGTACTTC	CASSSAVEQYF
TRBJ1-1	TRBD1	medium-sized	TRBV18	TGTGCCAGCTCACAGGGACAGGCGGACACTGAAGCTTTCTTT	CASSQGQADTEAFF
TRBJ2-7	-	medium-sized	TRBV11-2	TGTGCCAGCAGCTTAGATATGTCGGACGAGCAGTACTTC	CASSLDMSDEQYF
TRBJ1-1	-	many	TRBV20-1	TGCAGTGCTAGAGATGCTCAAGTGAACACTGAAGCTTTCTTT	CSARDAQVNTEAFF
TRBJ1-4	-	medium-sized	TRBV7-9	TGTGCCAGCAGCTTTCCGTCTTCAACTAATGAAAAACTGTTTTTT	CASSFPSSTNEKLFF
TRBJ1-2	-	many	TRBV6-6	TGTGCCAGCAGTTCGGCAATAGGTGGCTACACCTTC	CASSSAIGGYTF
TRBJ1-1	-	medium-sized	TRBV6-2/TRBV6-3	TGTGCCAGCAGTTACGGTGCGGGGCTGGCTGAAGCTTTCTTT	CASSYGAGLAEAFF
TRBJ1-3	-	many	TRBV30	TGTGCCTGGAGTTGGGGGAGCTCTGGAAACACCATATATTTT	CAWSWGSSGNTIYF